This T cell receptor (beta chain) was recorded in a study of graft-versus-host responses after intestinal transplantation. Study outcomes and limitations: Declining HvG levels early post-transplant were linked to peak circulating GvH clone levels.

For this clone: Its target is not known.

Only in-frame clones appear in the TCRdb table, and some are missing; sequencing was by immunoSEQ multiplex PCR. Of 80,000 to 100,000 clones in the sample, 90% to 95% are singletons; the top ten hold approximately 0.18%. V lost 3 bases and J 7 bases, leaving 6 bases between the germline ends. The CDR3 sequence is 10 residues long. CDR1 is SQVTM and CDR2 is ANQGSEA in the germline V gene. Sequences were derived from unstimulated CD4+ T cells sorted from spleen or lymph node cells, sampled before transplant. This clonotype originated in a human donor who was the organ donor for an intestinal transplant. This rearrangement joins TRBV29-1 to TRBJ1-2, with a weak D call TRBD1 (5 bases). The CDR3 reads CSVEGLGYTF. DNA for the CDR3: TGCAGCGTTGAGGGGCTTGGCTACACCTTC.